The source of this T cell receptor (beta chain) is a study of cytomegalovirus exposure and HLA in healthy donors. PCR primers comprised 60 Vbeta and 13 Jbeta primers. Assay: immunoSEQ multiplex PCR; the TCRdb copy retains only in-frame clones and omits some. The table has around 170,000 clones, about 82% seen once; the top ten hold about 1.5%. This clone appeared a few times. Germline V gene lookup returns CDR1 MGHRA and CDR2 YSYEKL. The CDR3 consists of 15 residues. The ends lost 1 base at V and 4 bases at J; junction bases unmatched: 1. Sequencing was carried out using PBMCs. The genes are TRBV4-1 and TRBJ2-2, with 9 bases aligning to TRBD1. This clonotype originated in a man in his late teens or twenties in good health and CMV-seronegative. The CDR3 loop is CASSQAGQGTGELFF. CDR3 bases: TGCGCCAGCAGCCAAGCGGGACAGGGCACCGGGGAGCTGTTTTTT.